The 18 T cell receptor beta chains below all came from one sample that was sequenced in a study of technical replicates of blood from a handful of donors. TCRdb's copy holds only in-frame clones and misses some; the assay was immunoSEQ multiplex PCR. The table records approximately 97,000 clones, approximately 96% of them present only once. The sequencing sample was made of T cells isolated from PBMCs. The receptors come from a human donor in good health.

This chain links TRBV6-6 with TRBJ1-1, with TRBD1 matching over 7 bases. Germline-derived CDR1 and CDR2 are MNHNY and SVGAGI (reference sequence). There are 14 residues in the CDR3. V was pared by 6 bases and J by 5 bases, with 9 bases of the junction left unmatched. CDR3 sequence reads: CASRAEGAPTEAFF. For the CDR3, the DNA is TGTGCCAGCAGAGCTGAGGGGGCGCCTACTGAAGCTTTCTTT.

The chain joins TRBV7-2 to TRBJ2-1; the match to TRBD2 covers 8 bases. The length of the CDR3 is 16 residues. From germline, CDR1 is SGHTA and CDR2 FQGNSA. J gave up 0 bases and V 5 bases, and 6 bases lay outside the gene matches. CDR3 region: CASSAIAGRSYNEQFF. In DNA, the CDR3 is TGTGCCAGCAGCGCCATAGCGGGACGCTCCTACAATGAGCAGTTCTTC.

This rearrangement joins TRBV7-6 to TRBJ2-3, with D unresolved. The germline CDR1 and CDR2 sequences are SGHVS and FNYEAQ. Trimming removed 1 base from V and 2 bases from J, with 7 bases in between. The CDR3 contains 14 residues. The CDR3 sequence: CASSLGVSTDTQYF. The CDR3 coding sequence is TGTGCCAGCAGCTTAGGAGTCTCCACAGATACGCAGTATTTT.

The count of this clone is one. The genes are TRBV5-1 and TRBJ2-1, with 7 bases lining up with TRBD2. Germline V gene sequence: CDR1 SGHRS, CDR2 YFSETQ. This CDR3 is built from 17 residues. The ends lost 0 bases at V and 1 base at J; junction bases unmatched: 7. CDR3 sequence reads: CASSLAPGGGSYNEQFF. CDR3 DNA sequence: TGCGCCAGCAGCTTGGCCCCTGGGGGAGGGTCCTACAATGAGCAGTTCTTC.

The chain uses TRBV9 and TRBJ2-1; 8 bases match TRBD1. There are 14 residues in the CDR3. Germline-derived CDR1 and CDR2 are SGDLS and YYNGEE. V shed 4 bases, J shed 10 bases, and the junction held 10 bases outside the gene matches. CDR3 nucleotides: TGTGCCAGCAGCCCCGGTAAGGACAGGGTGGAGCAGTTCTTC. Translated, it gives CASSPGKDRVEQFF.

V is TRBV5-1 and J is TRBJ1-2; D perhaps matches TRBD1 (5 bases). CDR1 SGHRS and CDR2 YFSETQ come from the germline V gene. Trimming removed 1 base at V and 6 bases at J, with 19 bases between. CDR3 length: 16 amino acids. CDR3 amino acids: CASSLMPAGSGNGYTF. As DNA, the CDR3 is TGCGCCAGCAGCTTGATGCCGGCAGGGAGCGGGAATGGCTACACCTTC.

The chain couples TRBV19 to TRBJ2-1; D call uncertain. V was shortened by 3 bases and J by 5 bases, with 17 bases between the two germline ends. The CDR3 extends over 16 amino acids. CDR1 and CDR2 (germline): LNHDA, SQIVND (reference sequence). CDR3 loop: CASSIYTGFSNNEQFF. The CDR3 region has the DNA TGTGCCAGTAGTATTTATACCGGGTTTTCCAACAATGAGCAGTTCTTC.

The chain employs TRBV29-1 and TRBJ1-3, with 8 bases that match TRBD1. In germline, CDR1 is SQVTM, CDR2 ANQGSEA. With 7 bases clipped from V and 7 bases from J, the junction kept 18 bases outside the gene matches. The CDR3 loop spans 16 amino acids. The CDR3 protein is CSDRGQEAVTRNTIYF. The CDR3 DNA reads as TGCAGCGACCGGGGACAGGAAGCGGTGACTAGGAACACCATATATTTT. The whole variable domain, remainder taken from reference TRBV29-1 and TRBJ1-3, is SAVISQKPSRDICQRGTSLTIQCQVDSQVTMMFWYRQQPGQSLTLIATANQGSEATYESGFVIDKFPISRPNLTFSTLTVSNMSPEDSSIYLCSDRGQEAVTRNTIYFGEGSWLTVV.

The genes are TRBV5-1 and TRBJ2-7; 12 nucleotides match TRBD2. Germline V gene sequence: CDR1 SGHRS, CDR2 YFSETQ. There are 15 residues in the CDR3. J was trimmed by 2 bases and V by 1 base; bases with no gene match: 1. CDR3 coding DNA: TGCGCCAGCAGCTTGCGACTAGCGGGGGCCTACGAGCAGTACTTC. Its protein is CASSLRLAGAYEQYF.

This clone was recorded only once. The chain has TRBV2 and TRBJ2-5; a weak D match, TRBD2 (7 bases). Germline V lookup: CDR1 SNHLY, CDR2 FYNNEI. Trimming left V 7 bases short and J 3 bases short, with 18 bases between. This CDR3 has 15 residues. The CDR3: CASIPPGRGEETQYF. Written as DNA, the CDR3 is TGTGCCAGCATCCCCCCAGGGAGGGGGGAAGAGACCCAGTACTTC.

This chain links TRBV9 with TRBJ2-1; tentative D call: TRBD2 (6 bases). Per the germline V gene, CDR1 is SGDLS and CDR2 is YYNGEE. V lost 3 bases and J lost 3, with 19 bases in between. CDR3 length: 17 amino acids. The CDR3 region is CASSATGTAIFYNEQFF. DNA of the CDR3: TGTGCCAGCAGCGCGACCGGGACTGCAATTTTCTACAATGAGCAGTTCTTC.

This chain connects TRBV2 to TRBJ2-5; weak D call: TRBD2 (5 bases). CDR3 length: 15 residues. V was pared by 2 bases and J by 0 bases, with 10 bases between. Germline CDR1 SNHLY, CDR2 FYNNEI. This chain's CDR3 is CASSEPADYQETQYF. The CDR3 nucleotides are TGTGCCAGCAGTGAACCAGCGGACTACCAAGAGACCCAGTACTTC. Using reference TRBV2 and TRBJ2-5 for the parts outside the CDR3, the full variable domain is EPEVTQTPSHQVTQMGQEVILRCVPISNHLYFYWYRQILGQKVEFLVSFYNNEISEKSEIFDDQFSVERPDGSNFTLKIRSTKLEDSAMYFCASSEPADYQETQYFGPGTRLLVL.

The chain recombines TRBV7-2 with TRBJ2-3, with 9 bases lining up with TRBD2. J gave up 4 bases and V 2 bases, and 7 bases lay outside the gene matches. CDR1 is SGHTA, CDR2 FQGNSA, per germline. The CDR3 totals 16 residues. CDR3 loop: CASSLLAGGLADTQYF. The DNA for the CDR3 is TGTGCCAGCAGCTTACTGGCGGGAGGGCTGGCAGATACGCAGTATTTT.

V is TRBV19 and J is TRBJ2-1; 11 nucleotides line up with TRBD2. With V trimmed by 5 bases and J by 0 bases, 9 bases remained unmatched. The CDR3 covers 18 residues. Germline CDR1 and CDR2: LNHDA and SQIVND (reference sequence). CDR3 nucleotides: TGTGCCAGTAGTGGAGCTAGCGGGGGGCCGAGCTCCTACAATGAGCAGTTCTTC. Translating gives CASSGASGGPSSYNEQFF.

V and J are TRBV28 and TRBJ1-4, with a tentative D call TRBD1 (5 bases). From germline, CDR1 is MDHEN and CDR2 SYDVKM. The V gene lost 3 bases and the J gene lost 0 bases, with 14 bases spanning the gap. This CDR3 spans 17 amino acids. In nucleotides, the CDR3 is TGTGCCAGCAGTTTCTCAGGGTACGATGCAACTAATGAAAAACTGTTTTTT. Translated, it gives CASSFSGYDATNEKLFF. The full variable domain, in which reference TRBV28 and TRBJ1-4 provide the parts outside the CDR3, is DVKVTQSSRYLVKRTGEKVFLECVQDMDHENMFWYRQDPGLGLRLIYFSYDVKMKEKGDIPEGYSVSREKKERFSLILESASTNQTSMYLCASSFSGYDATNEKLFFGSGTQLSVL.

The count of this clone is one. The gene calls are TRBV2 and TRBJ2-7; the D is unclear. CDR3 size: 11 residues. With 2 bases removed from V and 4 bases from J, the gap between germline ends came to 3 bases. Germline V gene lookup returns CDR1 SNHLY and CDR2 FYNNEI. The CDR3, as DNA: TGTGCCAGCAGTGAACTATACGAGCAGTACTTC. Encoded protein: CASSELYEQYF.

The chain couples TRBV7-2 to TRBJ1-1, with TRBD1 identical over 7 bases. Germline lookup yields CDR1 SGHTA and CDR2 FQGNSA. Trimming cost V 5 bases and J 0 bases; bases outside gene matches: 12. This CDR3 is 17 amino acids long. CDR3 protein: CASSRRQGWELNTEAFF. CDR3 nucleotides: TGTGCCAGCAGCCGTAGACAGGGCTGGGAATTGAACACTGAAGCTTTCTTT. Drawing the rest from reference TRBV7-2 and TRBJ1-1, the complete variable domain is GAGVSQSPSNKVTEKGKDVELRCDPISGHTALYWYRQSLGQGLEFLIYFQGNSAPDKSGLPSDRFSAERTGGSVSTLTIQRTQQEDSAVYLCASSRRQGWELNTEAFFGQGTRLTVV.

The rearrangement links TRBV5-6 to TRBJ2-5, with D perhaps matching TRBD2 (5 bases). The length of the CDR3 is 14 residues. Per germline, CDR1 SGHDT and CDR2 YYEEEE. Trimming cost V 4 bases and J 3 bases, with 13 bases left between them. The CDR3 DNA follows: TGTGCCAGCAGCCTTGGACTGAGGGAAGAGACCCAGTACTTC. Encoded protein: CASSLGLREETQYF.